The TCR beta chain described here comes from a study of regulatory T cells in long-lasting Graves disease. Overall study context: Over 5 years on antithyroid drugs plus positive TSH receptor antibodies marked Graves' disease as persistent. Findings and caveats of the study: Study of thyroid tissue was not done, with only peripheral blood studied. Persistent Graves' disease cases displayed lower TCR diversity than newly diagnosed ones. There were preferences for TRBV28, TRBJ1-2 and TRBJ2-5 in persistent disease.

TCR beta libraries were built with iRepertoire HTBI primers and Arm-PCR of CDR3 regions. TCRdb re-derived calls from the multiplex PCR reads in MiXCR, one entry per CDR3 protein. The data show roughly 450,000 distinct CDR3 sequences, with 23% seen just once and over 25% held by the top ten. In this sample, this clonotype turned up a few times. Its antigen is still unknown. CDR1 and CDR2 (germline): LGHDT, YNNKEL (reference sequence). This CDR3 spans 12 amino acids. Trimming removed 2 bases at V and 3 bases at J, with 5 bases between. Time point: persistent/refractory GD, antithyroid drugs over 5 years with positive TRAb. PBMC-derived RNA was used for the TCR library.

The chain couples TRBV3-1 to TRBJ2-7; D perhaps matches TRBD1 (5 bases). Specimen: peripheral blood mononuclear cells (PBMCs), collected when the disease was refractory, from a patient treated with antithyroid drugs. This receptor was identified in a female donor with Graves disease. The CDR3 protein is CASSQQGYEQYF. The CDR3, as DNA: TGTGCCAGCAGCCAACAGGGCTACGAGCAGTACTTC.